A selection of T cell receptor beta chains follows, all from one sample in a study of PD-L1 blockade in urothelial cancer. TCRdb keeps only in-frame clones here, not all; method: immunoSEQ multiplex PCR. The table lists about 110,000 clones, under 95% of them singletons. The specimen was PBMCs, collected around atezolizumab (anti-PD-L1) treatment. All receptors derive from a man aged 55 to 70 with urothelial cancer. The CDR3 runs from the conserved cysteine through the conserved F or W. Fields, in order: clone size, V gene, D gene, J gene, CDR3 protein, CDR3 DNA. The D gene is left open where the match is weak. Clone size appears in some rows only: once, few, many, or a class for an expanded clone.

-	TRBV7-9	TRBD1	TRBJ1-5	CASSLGTGVHQPQHF	TGTGCCAGCAGCCTAGGGACAGGGGTTCATCAGCCCCAGCATTTT
-	TRBV4-3	TRBD2	TRBJ2-4	CASSQERISGSPAAKNIQYF	TGCGCCAGCAGCCAAGAGAGGATTAGCGGGAGTCCGGCGGCCAAAAACATTCAGTACTTC
-	TRBV11-1	TRBD2	TRBJ2-1	CASSLAGTTHNEQFF	TGTGCCAGCAGCTTAGCTGGGACTACCCACAATGAGCAGTTCTTC
-	TRBV5-1	-	TRBJ2-4	CASSFGQEDIQYF	TGCGCCAGCAGCTTCGGGCAGGAGGACATTCAGTACTTC
-	TRBV5-4	TRBD2	TRBJ2-1	CASSLAQRGGRNEQFF	TGTGCCAGCAGCTTGGCCCAGCGGGGGGGCCGGAATGAGCAGTTCTTC
-	TRBV5-4	TRBD2	TRBJ2-1	CASSLAPTSGGVNEQFF	TGTGCCAGCAGCTTGGCCCCGACTAGCGGGGGGGTCAATGAGCAGTTCTTC
-	TRBV2	TRBD2	TRBJ2-3	CASRESGGSTDTQYF	TGTGCCAGCAGGGAAAGCGGGGGGAGCACAGATACGCAGTATTTT
-	TRBV29-1	-	TRBJ2-3	CSVEGHTDTQYF	TGCAGCGTTGAAGGGCACACAGATACGCAGTATTTT
-	TRBV23-1	-	TRBJ1-4	CASSHVTFVQGFCGKLFF	TGCGCCAGCAGTCATGTAACGTTTGTTCAGGGTTTTTGTGGAAAACTGTTTTTT
-	TRBV27	-	TRBJ1-6	CASSFRESPLHF	TGTGCCAGCAGTTTCCGGGAGTCACCCCTCCACTTT
-	TRBV28	TRBD1	TRBJ1-4	CASRKTGRGFNEKLFF	TGTGCCAGCAGAAAGACAGGGAGAGGGTTCAATGAAAAACTGTTTTTT
-	TRBV11-1	-	TRBJ1-2	CASSPDRLRRGVKEYGYTF	TGTGCCAGCAGCCCCGATCGCCTCCGCCGGGGGGTAAAAGAATATGGCTACACCTTC
-	TRBV5-1	TRBD2	TRBJ2-5	CASSSFGTSEETQYF	TGCGCCAGCAGCTCGTTCGGGACTAGCGAAGAGACCCAGTACTTC
once	TRBV4-2	TRBD2	TRBJ2-1	CASSPETSENYNEQFF	TGTGCCAGCAGCCCCGAGACTAGCGAGAACTACAATGAGCAGTTCTTC
-	TRBV5-6	TRBD1	TRBJ2-7	CASSLGGDSDYEQYF	TGTGCCAGCAGCTTGGGAGGGGACAGCGATTACGAGCAGTACTTC
once	TRBV28	TRBD1	TRBJ1-2	CASSRDRSMGQGFLHGYTF	TGTGCCAGCAGCAGGGACAGGTCCATGGGGCAAGGGTTTTTACATGGCTACACCTTC
-	TRBV6-1	TRBD1	TRBJ1-4	CASSEAGVGGPNEKLFF	TGTGCCAGCAGTGAAGCGGGGGTAGGGGGCCCAAATGAAAAACTGTTTTTT
-	TRBV29-1	-	TRBJ1-5	CSVGGGLNQPQHF	TGCAGCGTTGGCGGGGGGCTAAATCAGCCCCAGCATTTT
-	TRBV11-2	-	TRBJ2-1	CASSYTFPHVF	TGTGCCAGCAGCTACACCTTCCCCCATGTCTTC
once	TRBV19	TRBD2	TRBJ2-5	CASSISSGGDFPKTQYF	TGTGCCAGTAGTATTAGTAGCGGGGGGGACTTTCCGAAGACCCAGTACTTC
-	TRBV7-3	-	TRBJ2-5	CASSLTGGETQYF	TGTGCCAGCAGTTTAACGGGCGGGGAGACCCAGTACTTC
-	TRBV10-3	TRBD1	TRBJ1-2	CAISMGQGDGYTF	TGTGCCATCAGTATGGGACAGGGGGATGGCTACACCTTC
-	TRBV5-5	TRBD1	TRBJ2-7	CASSFRQGDEQYF	TGTGCCAGCAGCTTCAGACAGGGGGATGAGCAGTACTTC
-	TRBV18	TRBD2	TRBJ2-3	CASSPPGLAIGGTDTQYF	TGTGCCAGCTCACCACCGGGACTAGCGATCGGTGGCACAGATACGCAGTATTTT
-	TRBV5-6	-	TRBJ1-1	CASSLDGGNTEAFF	TGTGCCAGCAGCTTGGACGGGGGGAACACTGAAGCTTTCTTT
-	TRBV5-1	-	TRBJ1-1	CASSLDTGGVTEAFF	TGCGCCAGCAGCTTGGATACAGGAGGGGTGACTGAAGCTTTCTTT
-	TRBV7-3	-	TRBJ1-1	CAPRRAGLEAFF	TGTGCCCCCAGAAGGGCGGGGTTGGAAGCTTTCTTT
-	TRBV29-1	-	TRBJ2-5	CSPLVGGETQYF	TGCAGCCCCCTGGTAGGAGGAGAGACCCAGTACTTC
-	TRBV2	-	TRBJ2-3	CASNGDSVDTQYF	TGTGCCAGCAATGGGGACTCGGTGGATACGCAGTATTTT
-	TRBV12-5	TRBD1	TRBJ2-1	CASGTGQGYNEQFF	TGTGCTAGTGGTACGGGACAGGGTTACAATGAGCAGTTCTTC
-	TRBV14	-	TRBJ1-3	CASSGQILGNTIYF	TGTGCCAGCAGCGGACAGATACTTGGAAACACCATATATTTT
once	TRBV18	-	TRBJ1-1	CASSPPGGVRTEAFF	TGTGCCAGCTCACCCCCGGGGGGGGTGCGTACTGAAGCTTTCTTT
once	TRBV7-8	-	TRBJ2-1	CASSLRPGVRYVEQFF	TGTGCCAGCAGCCTACGCCCGGGAGTGAGATACGTTGAGCAGTTCTTC
-	TRBV5-8	TRBD1	TRBJ2-6	CASSVGQAVFSGANVLTF	TGTGCCAGCAGCGTCGGACAGGCCGTATTCTCTGGGGCCAACGTCCTGACTTTC
-	TRBV19	TRBD1	TRBJ1-1	CASRKSRDRGWRDTEAFF	TGTGCCAGTCGGAAATCCCGCGACAGGGGGTGGAGGGACACTGAAGCTTTCTTT
-	TRBV9	TRBD2	TRBJ2-3	CASSGTSGGLDTQYF	TGTGCCAGCAGCGGGACTAGCGGGGGCTTGGATACGCAGTATTTT
-	TRBV27	-	TRBJ2-7	CASSLFRDTTSYEQYF	TGTGCCAGCAGTCTCTTTAGGGACACGACCTCCTACGAGCAGTACTTC
-	TRBV14	TRBD2	TRBJ2-1	CASSQDRAGAYEQFF	TGTGCCAGCAGCCAAGATCGAGCGGGAGCTTATGAGCAGTTCTTC
-	TRBV7-2	-	TRBJ1-1	CASSAGRDGEAFF	TGTGCCAGCAGCGCAGGGAGGGATGGTGAAGCTTTCTTT
-	TRBV5-6	TRBD2	TRBJ2-1	CASSFRTSGYNEQFF	TGTGCCAGCAGCTTCAGGACTAGCGGATACAATGAGCAGTTCTTC
-	TRBV5-1	-	TRBJ1-1	CASSLETPNTEAFF	TGCGCCAGCAGCTTGGAGACACCAAACACTGAAGCTTTCTTT
-	TRBV5-1	TRBD1	TRBJ1-1	CASSRTGNTEAFF	TGCGCCAGCAGTCGGACAGGGAACACTGAAGCTTTCTTT
-	TRBV5-4	TRBD2	TRBJ2-1	CASSFTSEHEQFF	TGTGCCAGCAGCTTTACTAGCGAGCATGAGCAGTTCTTC
-	TRBV4-3	TRBD2	TRBJ2-7	CASSQVAGGRYEQYF	TGCGCCAGCAGCCAAGTAGCGGGGGGACGCTACGAGCAGTACTTC
-	TRBV7-9	-	TRBJ2-5	CASSLRLEEETQYF	TGTGCCAGCAGCCTCCGACTGGAGGAAGAGACCCAGTACTTC
-	TRBV29-1	TRBD1	TRBJ2-3	CSGWTGGTDTQYF	TGCAGCGGGTGGACAGGGGGCACAGATACGCAGTATTTT
once	TRBV6-1	TRBD1	TRBJ1-6	CASSDNLRTGNSSPLHF	TGTGCCAGCAGTGATAACCTACGGACAGGGAACTCTTCACCCCTCCACTTT
-	TRBV28	TRBD1	TRBJ1-1	CASSLGGQGGTEAFF	TGTGCCAGCAGTTTAGGTGGACAGGGCGGTACTGAAGCTTTCTTT
few	TRBV4-2	-	TRBJ1-1	CASSQDTQNTEAFF	TGTGCCAGCAGCCAAGATACACAGAACACTGAAGCTTTCTTT
once	TRBV7-2	TRBD2	TRBJ2-7	CASSLGTSGIYEQYF	TGTGCCAGCAGCTTAGGGACTAGCGGGATCTACGAGCAGTACTTC
-	TRBV18	TRBD2	TRBJ2-7	CASSPGAGGPFEQYF	TGTGCCAGCTCACCAGGAGCGGGAGGGCCTTTCGAGCAGTACTTC
-	TRBV14	TRBD2	TRBJ2-2	CASSQGSRGAGELFF	TGTGCCAGCAGCCAAGGATCACGGGGGGCCGGGGAGCTGTTTTTT
once	TRBV12-2	-	TRBJ1-4	CASRSLRRQDATNEKLFF	TGTGCAAGTCGCTCCCTTAGGAGACAGGATGCAACTAATGAAAAACTGTTTTTT
-	TRBV11-2	TRBD2	TRBJ2-1	CASRYSGSSYNEQFF	TGTGCCAGCAGGTATAGCGGGAGCTCCTACAATGAGCAGTTCTTC
-	TRBV5-4	-	TRBJ2-7	CASSLSDRSSYEQYF	TGTGCCAGCAGCTTGTCCGACAGGTCCTCCTACGAGCAGTACTTC
-	TRBV7-8	TRBD2	TRBJ2-3	CASSSIFKREENGGDTQYF	TGTGCCAGCAGCTCGATTTTTAAGCGGGAGGAGAATGGTGGAGATACGCAGTATTTT